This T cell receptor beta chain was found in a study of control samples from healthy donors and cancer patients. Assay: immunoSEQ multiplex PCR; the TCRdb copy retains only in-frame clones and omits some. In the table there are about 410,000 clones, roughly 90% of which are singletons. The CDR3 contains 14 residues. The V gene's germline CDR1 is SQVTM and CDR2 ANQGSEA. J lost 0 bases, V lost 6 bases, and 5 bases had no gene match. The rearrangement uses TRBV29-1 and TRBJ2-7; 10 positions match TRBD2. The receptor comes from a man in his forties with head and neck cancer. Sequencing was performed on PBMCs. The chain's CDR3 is CSVLSGGASYEQYF. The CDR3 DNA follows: TGCAGCGTCCTAAGCGGGGGGGCCTCCTACGAGCAGTACTTC.